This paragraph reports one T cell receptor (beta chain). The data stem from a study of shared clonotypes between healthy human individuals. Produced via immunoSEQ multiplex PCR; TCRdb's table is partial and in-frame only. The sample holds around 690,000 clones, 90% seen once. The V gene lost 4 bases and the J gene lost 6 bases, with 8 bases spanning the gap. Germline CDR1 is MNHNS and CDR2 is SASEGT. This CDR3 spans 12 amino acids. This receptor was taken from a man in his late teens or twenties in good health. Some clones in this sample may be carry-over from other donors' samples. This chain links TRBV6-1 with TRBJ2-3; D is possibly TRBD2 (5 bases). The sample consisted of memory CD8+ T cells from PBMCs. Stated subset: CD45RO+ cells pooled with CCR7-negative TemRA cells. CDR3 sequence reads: CASSGRRDTQYF. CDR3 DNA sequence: TGTGCCAGCAGTGGCCGGAGGGATACGCAGTATTTT.